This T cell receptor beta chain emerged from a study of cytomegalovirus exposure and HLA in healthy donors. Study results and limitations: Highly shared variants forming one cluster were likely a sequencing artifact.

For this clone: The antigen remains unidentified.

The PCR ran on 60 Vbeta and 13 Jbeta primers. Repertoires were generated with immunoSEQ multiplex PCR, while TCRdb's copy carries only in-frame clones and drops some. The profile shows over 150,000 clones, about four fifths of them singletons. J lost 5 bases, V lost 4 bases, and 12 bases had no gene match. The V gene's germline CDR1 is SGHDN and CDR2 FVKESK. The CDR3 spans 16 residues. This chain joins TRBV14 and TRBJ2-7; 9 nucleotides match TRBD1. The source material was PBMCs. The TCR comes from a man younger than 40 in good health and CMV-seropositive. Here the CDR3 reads CASSPDRDRALHEQYF. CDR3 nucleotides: TGTGCCAGCAGCCCGGACCGGGACAGGGCCCTCCACGAGCAGTACTTC.